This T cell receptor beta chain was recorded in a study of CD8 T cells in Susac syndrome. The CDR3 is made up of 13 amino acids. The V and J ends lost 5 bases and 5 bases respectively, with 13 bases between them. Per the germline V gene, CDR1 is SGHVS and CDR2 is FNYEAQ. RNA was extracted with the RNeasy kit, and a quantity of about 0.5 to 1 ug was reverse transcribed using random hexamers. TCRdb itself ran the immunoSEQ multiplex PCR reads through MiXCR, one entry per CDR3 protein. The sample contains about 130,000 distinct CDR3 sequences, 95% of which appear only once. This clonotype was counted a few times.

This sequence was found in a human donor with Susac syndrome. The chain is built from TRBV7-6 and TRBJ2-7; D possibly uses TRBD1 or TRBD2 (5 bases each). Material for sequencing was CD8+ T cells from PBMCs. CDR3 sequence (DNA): TGTGCCAGCAGCCCTCCAGTGGGGGACGAGCAGTACTTC. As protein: CASSPPVGDEQYF.